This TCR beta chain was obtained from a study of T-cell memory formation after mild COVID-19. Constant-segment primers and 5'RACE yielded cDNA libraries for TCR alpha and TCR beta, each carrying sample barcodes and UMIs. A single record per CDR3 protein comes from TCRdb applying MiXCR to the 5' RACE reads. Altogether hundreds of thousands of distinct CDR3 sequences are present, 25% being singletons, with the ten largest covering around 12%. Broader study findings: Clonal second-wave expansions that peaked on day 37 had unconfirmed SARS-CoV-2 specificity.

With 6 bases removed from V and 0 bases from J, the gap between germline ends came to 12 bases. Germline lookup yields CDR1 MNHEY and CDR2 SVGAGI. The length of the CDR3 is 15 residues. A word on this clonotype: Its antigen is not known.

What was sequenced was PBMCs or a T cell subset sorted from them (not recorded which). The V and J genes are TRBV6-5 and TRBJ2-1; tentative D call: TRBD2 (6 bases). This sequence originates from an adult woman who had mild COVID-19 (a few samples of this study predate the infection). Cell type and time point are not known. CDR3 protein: CASRVGSFSYNEQFF. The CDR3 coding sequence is TGTGCCAGCAGGGTCGGGAGCTTCTCCTACAATGAGCAGTTCTTC.